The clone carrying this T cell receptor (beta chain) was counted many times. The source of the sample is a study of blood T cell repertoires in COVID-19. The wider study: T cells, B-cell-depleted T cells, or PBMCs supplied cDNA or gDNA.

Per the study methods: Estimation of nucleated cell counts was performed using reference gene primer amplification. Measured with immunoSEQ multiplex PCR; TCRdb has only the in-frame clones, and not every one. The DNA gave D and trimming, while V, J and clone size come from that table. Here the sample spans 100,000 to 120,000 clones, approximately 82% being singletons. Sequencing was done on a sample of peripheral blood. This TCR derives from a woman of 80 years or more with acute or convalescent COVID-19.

CDR3 protein: CASSKGLAGQETQYF. CDR3 nucleotides: TGTGCCAGCAGCAAGGGACTAGCGGGTCAAGAGACCCAGTACTTC. The chain is built from TRBV5-4 and TRBJ2-5, with TRBD2 matching over 12 bases. After removal of 4 bases from V and 2 bases from J, the junction contained 3 bases not matched to a gene. The CDR3 spans 15 residues. Per germline, CDR1 SGHNT and CDR2 YYREEE (reference sequence). Looking up the rest from reference TRBV5-4 and TRBJ2-5 gives the full variable domain: ETGVTQSPTHLIKTRGQQVTLRCSSQSGHNTVSWYQQALGQGPQFIFQYYREEENGRGNFPPRFSGLQFPNYSSELNVNALELDDSALYLCASSKGLAGQETQYFGPGTRLLVL.